The 21 T cell receptor beta chains below come from one sample, sequenced in a study of shared clonotypes between healthy human individuals. Sequencing used immunoSEQ multiplex PCR; TCRdb keeps in-frame clones, though not all of them. The sample records approximately 980,000 clones, 76% being singletons. The specimen sequenced was memory CD4+ T cells sorted from blood. This sample's subset: CD45RA-negative fraction. Receptors originate from a man in his late teens or twenties in good health.

The chain links TRBV30 to TRBJ2-4; perhaps D is TRBD1 or TRBD2 (5 bases each). CDR1 is GTSNPN and CDR2 is SVGIG in the germline V gene (reference sequence). With 2 bases removed from V and 1 base from J, the gap between germline ends came to 9 bases. The CDR3 spans 14 residues. In DNA form, the CDR3 reads TGTGCCTGGAGTATGGGGGTCGCCAAAAACATTCAGTACTTC. The encoded protein is CAWSMGVAKNIQYF.

This chain uses TRBV29-1 with TRBJ2-3, with TRBD2 matching over 14 bases. This CDR3 region has 15 residues. Germline V gene data show CDR1 as SQVTM and CDR2 as ANQGSEA. V dropped 6 bases and J dropped 4; count of bases not matched to a gene: 6. The CDR3 nucleotides read TGCAGCGTCGGGGGGACTAGCGGGAGAGCAGATACGCAGTATTTT. This sequence encodes CSVGGTSGRADTQYF.

The chain combines TRBV2 with TRBJ2-7; maybe TRBD1 (5 bases). Trimming stripped 4 bases from V and 5 bases from J, with 15 bases between. The germline V gene has CDR1 SNHLY and CDR2 FYNNEI. There are 14 residues in the CDR3. This chain's CDR3 is CASSGGSVSDEQYF. CDR3 DNA sequence: TGTGCCAGCAGTGGGGGCAGTGTCTCGGACGAGCAGTACTTC.

The chain recombines TRBV7-9 with TRBJ2-2; 7 nucleotides match TRBD1. The CDR3 is 15 amino acids. V lost 4 bases, J lost 5 bases, and 7 bases stayed unmatched. Germline CDR1 SEHNR, CDR2 FQNEAQ (reference sequence). CDR3 DNA sequence: TGTGCCAGCAGCTCAACAGGGGTAAAAACCGGGGAGCTGTTTTTT. It is translated as CASSSTGVKTGELFF.

This clone was recorded a few times. The chain carries TRBV4-2 and TRBJ1-2; TRBD1 might be the D (6 bases). This CDR3 contains 13 residues. Germline V gives CDR1 LGHNA, CDR2 YNFKEQ. Trimming cost V 4 bases and J 4 bases, with 10 bases left between them. The CDR3 loop reads CASSRGDTYGYTF. The CDR3 nucleotides are TGTGCCAGCAGCCGTGGGGACACCTATGGCTACACCTTC.

The rearrangement joins TRBV6-1 to TRBJ2-5, with a tentative D call TRBD1 (7 bases). The V end was cut by 4 bases, the J end by 1 base, with 13 bases between. From germline, CDR1 is MNHNS and CDR2 SASEGT. CDR3 length: 15 amino acids. In nucleotides, the CDR3 is TGTGCCAGCAGTGGCGGGACAGCCTCCCAAGAGACCCAGTACTTC. Its protein is CASSGGTASQETQYF.

This clone was detected only a few times. The chain links TRBV29-1 to TRBJ2-7, with D possibly matching TRBD2 (6 bases). V was pared by 6 bases and J by 0 bases, with 18 bases between. The V gene's germline CDR1 is SQVTM and CDR2 ANQGSEA. This CDR3 region has 15 residues. The CDR3 region is CSVGVGRPTSYEQYF. DNA for the CDR3: TGCAGCGTCGGCGTCGGGAGACCGACCTCCTACGAGCAGTACTTC.

The genes are TRBV9 and TRBJ1-3, with D hard to call. Looked up from germline, CDR1 is SGDLS and CDR2 is YYNGEE. Trimming pared 0 bases from V and 0 bases from J, leaving 10 bases between. The CDR3 loop spans 16 amino acids. CDR3 in amino acids: CASSVDGGLSGNTIYF. CDR3 in DNA: TGTGCCAGCAGCGTAGACGGCGGCCTCTCTGGAAACACCATATATTTT.

The chain recombines TRBV4-3 with TRBJ2-1; possibly TRBD1 or TRBD2 for D (6 bases each). V was shortened by 0 bases and J by 0 bases, with 12 bases between the two germline ends. This CDR3 contains 17 residues. CDR1 and CDR2 (germline): LGHNA, YSLEER. CDR3 region: CASSQDIRGASYNEQFF. CDR3 sequence (DNA): TGCGCCAGCAGCCAAGATATTAGGGGGGCCTCCTACAATGAGCAGTTCTTC.

The chain combines TRBV5-4 with TRBJ2-2; TRBD2 aligns across 11 bases. The CDR3 runs 16 residues. Germline CDR1 reads SGHNT; CDR2 reads YYREEE (reference sequence). J gave up 2 bases and V 6 bases, and 6 bases lay outside the gene matches. The CDR3 reads CASNALAGGNTGELFF. In DNA form, the CDR3 reads TGTGCCAGCAATGCCCTAGCGGGAGGAAACACCGGGGAGCTGTTTTTT.

Comments on this clone: At the DNA level, this CDR3 is encoded by other sequences in the same sample as well. CDR3 in DNA: TGCGCCAGCAGCCCGACAGGAAACACTGAAGCTTTCTTT. It codes for CASSPTGNTEAFF. The chain employs TRBV5-1 and TRBJ1-1, with a tentative D call TRBD1 (6 bases). CDR3 size: 13 residues. Trimming removed 4 bases at V and 2 bases at J, with 9 bases between. Looked up from germline, CDR1 is SGHRS and CDR2 is YFSETQ.

The chain has TRBV30 and TRBJ1-5; 7 bases fit TRBD1. In germline, CDR1 is GTSNPN, CDR2 SVGIG (reference sequence). V lost 2 bases to trimming and J lost 2 bases; unmatched junction nucleotides: 9. The CDR3 is 16 residues long. CDR3 sequence reads: CAWSPRQGGGNQPQHF. The CDR3 bases are TGTGCCTGGAGTCCCCGACAGGGAGGGGGCAATCAGCCCCAGCATTTT.

The J gene is TRBJ2-7, the V gene TRBV7-2; no reliable D call. This CDR3 is 11 amino acids long. The V end lost 6 bases, the J end lost 6 bases, and 9 bases lay between the germline ends. Germline CDR1 and CDR2: SGHTA and FQGNSA. This CDR3 is CASSKSPEQYF. As DNA, the CDR3 is TGTGCCAGCAGTAAATCCCCCGAGCAGTACTTC.

Only a few counts were recorded for this clone. V and J are TRBV6-6 and TRBJ2-7; D could derive from TRBD1 or TRBD2 (5 bases each). The CDR3 sequence is 14 residues long. Germline assignment: CDR1 MNHNY and CDR2 SVGAGI (reference sequence). The V gene lost 2 bases and the J gene lost 6 bases, with 14 bases spanning the gap. The CDR3 loop reads CASSYDGGLGEQYF. The DNA for the CDR3 is TGTGCCAGCAGTTACGATGGGGGATTAGGCGAGCAGTACTTC.

The V gene is TRBV5-6, the J gene TRBJ1-6, with TRBD1 as a possible D gene (5 bases). The CDR3 has 15 residues. The ends were cut back, 4 bases at V and 6 bases at J, with 14 bases in the middle. Germline CDR1 SGHDT, CDR2 YYEEEE. The CDR3 coding sequence is TGTGCCAGCAGCCCGTGGGGGGTGGGTAATTCACCCCTCCACTTT. Encoded protein: CASSPWGVGNSPLHF.

V gene TRBV28 combines with J gene TRBJ2-7; TRBD2 matches at 7 bases. The CDR3 covers 14 residues. The junction had 11 bases not matched to a gene; V was cut back by 6 bases and J by 6 bases. The germline V gene has CDR1 MDHEN and CDR2 SYDVKM. The CDR3, as DNA: TGTGCCAGCAGCCGCACGGGAGGTAAAGGCGAGCAGTACTTC. This codes for CASSRTGGKGEQYF.

The J gene is TRBJ1-3, the V gene TRBV18; D is perhaps TRBD1 (5 bases). This CDR3 region has 16 residues. Germline CDR1 is KGHSH and CDR2 is LQKENI. V was cut by 0 bases and J by 4 bases, with 13 bases left in between. CDR3 sequence (DNA): TGTGCCAGCTCACCACCGGGGACCGGGGCCGGAAACACCATATATTTT. Translated: CASSPPGTGAGNTIYF.

This chain links TRBV9 with TRBJ1-5, with D tentatively TRBD1 (5 bases). In germline, CDR1 is SGDLS, CDR2 YYNGEE. Trimming removed 0 bases from V and 6 bases from J, with 10 bases in between. This CDR3 is built from 14 residues. The CDR3 reads CASSVDVQGQPQHF. CDR3 coding DNA: TGTGCCAGCAGCGTAGATGTTCAGGGTCAGCCCCAGCATTTT.

This clone was found a few times. The V and J genes are TRBV20-1 and TRBJ1-2, with a weak D call TRBD1 (6 bases). Deletions cut 2 bases from V and 6 bases from J, with 7 bases between. CDR1 and CDR2 (germline): DFQATT, SNEGSKA (reference sequence). The CDR3 is made up of 11 amino acids. The CDR3 is CSARTGNGYTF. For the CDR3, the DNA is TGCAGTGCTAGAACAGGGAATGGCTACACCTTC.

This chain joins TRBV5-1 and TRBJ2-5; D is unclear. The CDR3 runs 14 residues. Germline V gene sequence: CDR1 SGHRS, CDR2 YFSETQ. The V end was cut by 4 bases, the J end by 5 bases, with 15 bases between. CDR3 sequence: CASSPGAPAETQYF. CDR3 DNA: TGCGCCAGCAGCCCAGGAGCCCCTGCGGAGACCCAGTACTTC. The full variable domain, its missing parts supplied by reference TRBV5-1 and TRBJ2-5, is KAGVTQTPRYLIKTRGQQVTLSCSPISGHRSVSWYQQTPGQGLQFLFEYFSETQRNKGNFPGRFSGRQFSNSRSEMNVSTLELGDSALYLCASSPGAPAETQYFGPGTRLLVL.

This sequence joins TRBV7-3 and TRBJ2-1, with 9 bases that match TRBD1. The V and J ends lost 5 bases and 1 base, in that order; junction bases with no gene match: 3. From germline, CDR1 is SGHTA and CDR2 FQGTGA. The CDR3 is 15 amino acids. The CDR3 coding sequence is TGTGCCAGCAGCCCGGACAGGGGTTCCTACAATGAGCAGTTCTTC. This gives the protein CASSPDRGSYNEQFF.